What follows are 31 T cell receptor beta chains derived from one specimen sequenced in a study of blood T cell dynamics during melanoma immunotherapy. The sample's time point: week 3, after first cycle of checkpoint inhibitor. Sequencing was performed with immunoSEQ multiplex PCR; in TCRdb, only in-frame clones are kept and a portion is missing. The table records about 15,000 clones, roughly 92% of them present only once. Sequencing was performed on blood, taken from a patient treated with checkpoint blockade. These receptors came from a human donor with melanoma.

The chain combines TRBV19 with TRBJ1-2; the D is unclear. V was trimmed by 3 bases and J by 6 bases, leaving 11 bases between them. The CDR3 has 13 amino acids. Looked up from germline, CDR1 is LNHDA and CDR2 is SQIVND (reference sequence). CDR3 amino acids: CASSIPDRDGYTF. Here the CDR3 DNA reads TGTGCCAGTAGTATCCCCGACCGGGATGGCTACACCTTC.

The V and J genes are TRBV15 and TRBJ2-7; D is perhaps TRBD2 (5 bases). The CDR3 runs to 15 residues. Germline assignment: CDR1 LNHNV and CDR2 YYDKDF (reference sequence). V lost 1 base, J lost 2 bases, and 12 bases lay in between. In nucleotides, the CDR3 is TGTGCCACCAGCAGAGCCTACGGGATGACCTACGAGCAGTACTTC. The encoded protein is CATSRAYGMTYEQYF.

The rearrangement links TRBV7-6 to TRBJ2-1, with D possibly matching TRBD1 (6 bases). CDR1 and CDR2 (germline): SGHVS, FNYEAQ. With 0 bases removed from V and 9 bases from J, the gap between germline ends came to 21 bases. This CDR3 comprises 17 residues. CDR3 sequence: CASSLARTGSRGGEQFF. CDR3 in DNA: TGTGCCAGCAGCTTAGCCCGAACAGGGAGCAGGGGCGGTGAGCAGTTCTTC.

This clone has just one count. The chain employs TRBV7-9 and TRBJ1-5; D is ambiguous. Between the trimmed V and J ends, which lost 1 base and 3 bases, there was a span of 4 bases. CDR1 and CDR2 from the germline V gene are SEHNR and FQNEAQ (reference sequence). The CDR3 sequence is 13 residues long. The CDR3, as DNA: TGTGCCAGCAGCTTAGGGACCAATCAGCCCCAGCATTTT. It translates to CASSLGTNQPQHF. Full variable domain (remainder filled in from reference TRBV7-9 and TRBJ1-5): DTGVSQNPRHKITKRGQNVTFRCDPISEHNRLYWYRQTLGQGPEFLTYFQNEAQLEKSRLLSDRFSAERPKGSFSTLEIQRTEQGDSAMYLCASSLGTNQPQHFGDGTRLSIL.

This chain links TRBV29-1 with TRBJ2-7, with 7 positions matching TRBD1. V shed 5 bases and J 4 bases; nucleotides not matched to a gene: 17. This CDR3 is built from 16 residues. Germline lookup yields CDR1 SQVTM and CDR2 ANQGSEA. The CDR3: CSVSDTGAIKSYEQYF. The CDR3 bases are TGCAGCGTTTCCGACACAGGGGCGATTAAGAGTTACGAGCAGTACTTC.

Notes on this clone: Within the sample, other DNA sequences also encode this same CDR3. The rearrangement uses TRBV6-1 and TRBJ1-3; D call uncertain. The CDR3 runs 14 residues. Trimming removed 9 bases at V and 0 bases at J, with 12 bases between. The V gene's germline CDR1 is MNHNS and CDR2 SASEGT. CDR3 sequence reads: CASSDGASGNTIYF. The CDR3 nucleotides are TGTGCCAGTTCAGACGGCGCCTCTGGAAACACCATATATTTT.

J is TRBJ2-7 and V is TRBV28; 7 bases map to TRBD2. The CDR3 runs 16 residues. V shed 5 bases, J shed 3 bases, and the junction held 13 bases outside the gene matches. Looked up from germline, CDR1 is MDHEN and CDR2 is SYDVKM. The DNA for the CDR3 is TGTGCCAGCAGTCAATTAGTCCTCGGGACTAACTACGAGCAGTACTTC. Protein sequence: CASSQLVLGTNYEQYF. Using reference TRBV28 and TRBJ2-7 for the parts outside the CDR3, the full variable domain is DVKVTQSSRYLVKRTGEKVFLECVQDMDHENMFWYRQDPGLGLRLIYFSYDVKMKEKGDIPEGYSVSREKKERFSLILESASTNQTSMYLCASSQLVLGTNYEQYFGPGTRLTVT.

This chain links TRBV2 with TRBJ2-7; D gene ambiguous. Germline CDR1 SNHLY, CDR2 FYNNEI. V was cut by 11 bases and J by 0 bases, with 8 bases left in between. This CDR3 has 11 amino acids. CDR3 sequence: CAATSSYEQYF. The CDR3 region has the DNA TGTGCCGCCACGAGCTCCTACGAGCAGTACTTC.

This rearrangement joins TRBV5-1 to TRBJ2-1, with TRBD1 matching over 8 bases. The CDR3 runs to 14 residues. Germline-derived CDR1 and CDR2 are SGHRS and YFSETQ. Germline trimming cut 4 bases from V and 5 bases from J; bases unmatched to any gene: 5. In DNA form, the CDR3 reads TGCGCCAGCAGCACGGACAGGGCTCACAATGAGCAGTTCTTC. Translated: CASSTDRAHNEQFF.

This chain connects TRBV30 to TRBJ2-2, with D uncertain. The V and J ends lost 2 bases and 3 bases respectively, with 16 bases between them. Germline V gene sequence: CDR1 GTSNPN, CDR2 SVGIG (reference sequence). The CDR3 has 16 residues. CDR3 residues: CAWSWWGRADTGELFF. In DNA form, the CDR3 reads TGTGCCTGGAGTTGGTGGGGAAGGGCGGACACCGGGGAGCTGTTTTTT.

This clone was counted a single time. The chain recombines TRBV25-1 with TRBJ2-1; D uncertain. In germline, CDR1 is MGHDK, CDR2 SYGVNS. The CDR3 extends over 16 amino acids. The V end was cut by 1 base, the J end by 8 bases, with 18 bases between. CDR3 sequence (DNA): TGTGCCAGCAGTGAATTTGGCGGACGCGGAGTCGATGAGCAGTTCTTC. Translated: CASSEFGGRGVDEQFF.

This sequence joins TRBV5-1 and TRBJ2-5; D uncertain. CDR3 length: 15 amino acids. CDR1 and CDR2 from the germline V gene are SGHRS and YFSETQ. V was cut by 0 bases and J by 1 base, with 10 bases left in between. CDR3 DNA: TGCGCCAGCAGCTTGGCGGGTGCCCCCCAAGAGACCCAGTACTTC. It encodes CASSLAGAPQETQYF.

J is TRBJ2-7 and V is TRBV7-3, with 10 bases lining up with TRBD2. In germline, CDR1 is SGHTA, CDR2 FQGTGA. V lost 2 bases and J lost 4; bases outside the gene matches: 5. The CDR3 is 15 amino acids. CDR3 nucleotides: TGTGCCAGCAGCTTAGGGAGCGGGAGGGTTTACGAGCAGTACTTC. This sequence encodes CASSLGSGRVYEQYF.

This rearrangement joins TRBV28 to TRBJ2-7; TRBD1 matches 7 bases. Germline CDR1 reads MDHEN; CDR2 reads SYDVKM. The CDR3 runs to 14 residues. The trim removed 3 bases at V and 8 bases at J, leaving 10 bases unmatched. The CDR3 DNA is TGTGCCAGCAGTTTGTTAGGGGGCCAGAGGCAGCAGTACTTC. Amino acid sequence: CASSLLGGQRQQYF.

V is TRBV7-3 and J is TRBJ2-1, with 13 bases matching TRBD2. Germline assignment: CDR1 SGHTA and CDR2 FQGTGA. J lost 7 bases, V lost 5 bases, and 5 bases had no gene match. The CDR3 has 15 amino acids. CDR3 DNA: TGTGCCAGCAGCACAGGACTAGCGGGGGTGAATGAGCAGTTCTTC. As protein: CASSTGLAGVNEQFF.

The V gene is TRBV28, the J gene TRBJ2-2, with D unresolved. The germline V gene has CDR1 MDHEN and CDR2 SYDVKM. V lost 6 bases and J 2 bases, leaving 13 bases between the germline ends. The CDR3 is 15 amino acids. The CDR3 region is CASRAHGANTGELFF. The CDR3 nucleotides are TGTGCCAGCAGGGCTCATGGTGCTAACACCGGGGAGCTGTTTTTT.

This chain links TRBV2 with TRBJ2-1; 7 positions match TRBD1. With V trimmed by 6 bases and J by 7 bases, 15 bases remained unmatched. This CDR3 has 16 amino acids. Per germline, CDR1 SNHLY and CDR2 FYNNEI. DNA of the CDR3: TGTGCCAGCAGGAAGGGACAGATACTACTCCTAAATGAGCAGTTCTTC. Protein sequence: CASRKGQILLLNEQFF.

The rearrangement joins TRBV6-5 to TRBJ1-1, with a tentative D call TRBD1 (6 bases). There are 15 residues in the CDR3. Germline V lookup: CDR1 MNHEY, CDR2 SVGAGI. V shed 6 bases and J shed 0 bases, with 14 bases lying between them. In DNA form, the CDR3 reads TGTGCCAGCAGGCCCAGGGGATCCCTGAACACTGAAGCTTTCTTT. This gives the protein CASRPRGSLNTEAFF.

This chain connects TRBV2 to TRBJ2-1, with a possible D match to TRBD2 (5 bases). Germline CDR1 is SNHLY and CDR2 is FYNNEI. V was pared by 6 bases and J by 0 bases, with 15 bases between. CDR3 length equals 16 residues. The CDR3 DNA is TGTGCCAGCAGCCCCTGGCGGGCCAGCTCCTACAATGAGCAGTTCTTC. Translation: CASSPWRASSYNEQFF.

This clone was counted once. V gene TRBV7-9 combines with J gene TRBJ1-2; 10 bases map to TRBD1. V gave up 6 bases and J gave up 5 bases; unmatched junction bases: 6. CDR3 length: 14 residues. From germline, CDR1 is SEHNR and CDR2 FQNEAQ (reference sequence). CDR3 sequence (DNA): TGTGCCAGCAGTTACGGACAGGGGGGGTATGGCTACACCTTC. Protein sequence: CASSYGQGGYGYTF.

V is TRBV30 and J is TRBJ1-6; D unresolved. The CDR3 is 13 residues long. Trimming left V 5 bases short and J 4 bases short, with 9 bases between. Germline V lookup: CDR1 GTSNPN, CDR2 SVGIG (reference sequence). The CDR3 DNA is TGTGCCTGGGCTACAGAGTATAATTCACCCCTCCACTTT. It codes for CAWATEYNSPLHF.

The chain links TRBV2 to TRBJ2-2; possibly TRBD2 for D (6 bases). Trimming pared 4 bases from V and 7 bases from J, leaving 16 bases between. The germline V gene has CDR1 SNHLY and CDR2 FYNNEI. The CDR3 is 15 amino acids. This chain's CDR3 is CASSGEGRIGGELFF. In nucleotides, the CDR3 is TGTGCCAGCAGTGGTGAGGGGAGGATAGGCGGGGAGCTGTTTTTT.

The chain joins TRBV6-1 to TRBJ2-5; unclear D gene. This CDR3 has 15 residues. Trimming removed 1 base from V and 4 bases from J, with 13 bases in between. The germline CDR1 and CDR2 sequences are MNHNS and SASEGT. The CDR3 DNA follows: TGTGCCAGCAGTGAAGGAAGCACGTCGGGAGAGACCCAGTACTTC. This translates into CASSEGSTSGETQYF.

The chain is built from TRBV10-3 and TRBJ2-3, with D perhaps being TRBD1 or TRBD2 (5 bases each). From germline, CDR1 is ENHRY and CDR2 SYGVKD. Trimming cost V 2 bases and J 5 bases, with 5 bases left between them. The CDR3 has 12 residues. In DNA form, the CDR3 reads TGTGCCATCAGTGAGGGGGGAGATACGCAGTATTTT. Its protein product is CAISEGGDTQYF.

As regards this clone: A junction boundary mismatches the germline segment, possibly from a read error. This rearrangement joins TRBV5-6 to TRBJ2-5; 14 bases line up with TRBD2. Germline assignment: CDR1 SGHDT and CDR2 YYEEEE. There are 14 residues in the CDR3. CDR3 nucleotides: TGTGCCAGCAGCTCTGGACTAGCGGGGGGCCGGTTGCACTTC. Encoded protein: CASSSGLAGGRLHF.

The chain employs TRBV11-3 and TRBJ2-3, with D perhaps TRBD1 or TRBD2 (5 bases each). The CDR3 loop spans 17 amino acids. From germline, CDR1 is SGHNT and CDR2 YENEEA. Trimming removed 4 bases from V and 0 bases from J, with 17 bases in between. CDR3 residues: CASSWGTNLISTDTQYF. For the CDR3, the DNA is TGTGCCAGCAGCTGGGGGACCAACCTTATTAGCACAGATACGCAGTATTTT.

The table lists this clone with a count of one. The chain combines TRBV5-5 with TRBJ2-4, with D perhaps TRBD1 (6 bases). V lost 3 bases and J 1 base, leaving 14 bases between the germline ends. The CDR3 runs to 16 residues. CDR1 and CDR2 from the germline V gene are SGHKS and YYEKEE (reference sequence). The CDR3 sequence: CASSSLRGVAKNIQYF. The CDR3 nucleotides are TGTGCCAGCAGCTCACTCAGGGGCGTCGCCAAAAACATTCAGTACTTC. Filled out from reference TRBV5-5 and TRBJ2-4, the complete variable domain reads DAGVTQSPTHLIKTRGQQVTLRCSPISGHKSVSWYQQVLGQGPQFIFQYYEKEERGRGNFPDRFSARQFPNYSSELNVNALLLGDSALYLCASSSLRGVAKNIQYFGAGTRLSVL.

CDR3 residues: CASSYGEGTGGNEQFF. The CDR3 DNA follows: TGTGCCAGCAGTTACGGGGAAGGGACGGGAGGGAATGAGCAGTTCTTC. The genes are TRBV6-5 and TRBJ2-1; 8 positions match TRBD2. Germline loops: CDR1 MNHEY, CDR2 SVGAGI. The V gene end was trimmed by 2 bases and the J gene end by 7 bases; junction bases not matched to a gene: 10. The CDR3 spans 16 residues.

The chain employs TRBV4-1 and TRBJ2-7, with no clear D. V shed 2 bases and J shed 3 bases, with 8 bases lying between them. The CDR3 covers 13 residues. In germline, CDR1 is MGHRA, CDR2 YSYEKL. CDR3 coding DNA: TGCGCCAGCAGCCAACGGGTAGGCTACGAGCAGTACTTC. Translating it yields CASSQRVGYEQYF.

The chain has TRBV7-3 and TRBJ2-5; D not certain. The ends were cut back, 3 bases at V and 3 bases at J, with 8 bases in the middle. The CDR3 runs 13 residues. Looked up from germline, CDR1 is SGHTA and CDR2 is FQGTGA. CDR3 coding DNA: TGTGCCAGCAGCTTGAGGCCAGAAGAGACCCAGTACTTC. Its translation: CASSLRPEETQYF.

The chain is built from TRBV19 and TRBJ1-5; D may be TRBD1 (6 bases). The CDR3 contains 15 residues. Germline CDR1 is LNHDA and CDR2 is SQIVND (reference sequence). The V gene lost 5 bases and the J gene lost 0 bases, with 11 bases spanning the gap. In nucleotides, the CDR3 is TGTGCCAGTAGTCGGACAGCAAATAGCAATCAGCCCCAGCATTTT. Residues: CASSRTANSNQPQHF.